These T cell receptor beta chains were read from a single sample in a study of T cell responses to AZD1222 COVID-19 vaccine. Using immunoSEQ multiplex PCR, the repertoire was profiled, and TCRdb retains in-frame clones only, with some absent. The sample carries about 82,000 clones, more than 80% recorded once. The input for sequencing was peripheral blood, taken on day 0 of AZD1222 vaccination. These receptors came from an adult in good health. Both conserved end residues are part of each CDR3. The order of the fields is J gene, D gene, V gene, CDR3 DNA, CDR3 protein. A D gene is named only where the DNA matches it firmly.

>TRBJ1-6|-|TRBV7-6
TGTGCCAGCAGCCAACCTTCAACAGGGCCCTATAATTCACCCCTCCACTTT
CASSQPSTGPYNSPLHF
>TRBJ1-2|-|TRBV6-5
TGTGCCAGCAGCGGGACCACCTCCAACTATGGCTACACCTTC
CASSGTTSNYGYTF
>TRBJ2-1|TRBD2|TRBV4-2
TGTGCCAGCAGCCAAGACTGGGGGAGGGCTCCCCCCAATGAGCAGTTCTTC
CASSQDWGRAPPNEQFF
>TRBJ2-3|TRBD2|TRBV6-5
TGTGCCAGCGCTAGCGGGGGGGTCACAGATACGCAGTATTTT
CASASGGVTDTQYF
>TRBJ1-5|TRBD1|TRBV19
TGTGCCAGTGCCGGGACAGGGAGTGTGGGTCAGCCCCAGCATTTT
CASAGTGSVGQPQHF
>TRBJ1-1|-|TRBV27
TGTGCCAGCAGTCCCCGACAGAGTAGATCTGAAGCTTTCTTT
CASSPRQSRSEAFF
>TRBJ2-7|TRBD2|TRBV19
TGTGCCAGTAGTCTACGGGGGGGACCCTACGAGCAGTACTTC
CASSLRGGPYEQYF
>TRBJ1-6|-|TRBV7-9
TGTGCCAGCAGCTCATGGACCCTAAAGGATTCACCCCTCCACTTT
CASSSWTLKDSPLHF
>TRBJ2-2|TRBD2|TRBV30
TGTGCCTGGACGAAGGGACTAGCGGGGGGACCGAACACCGGGGAGCTGTTTTTT
CAWTKGLAGGPNTGELFF
>TRBJ1-2|-|TRBV3-1/TRBV3-2
TGTGCCAGCAGCCAACTTGCACCTAAACAGGGTCGTCAGGACTATGGCTACACCTTC
CASSQLAPKQGRQDYGYTF
>TRBJ2-2|-|TRBV18
TGTGCCAGCTCACCATATTTAGAGCGGGACACCGGGGAGCTGTTTTTT
CASSPYLERDTGELFF